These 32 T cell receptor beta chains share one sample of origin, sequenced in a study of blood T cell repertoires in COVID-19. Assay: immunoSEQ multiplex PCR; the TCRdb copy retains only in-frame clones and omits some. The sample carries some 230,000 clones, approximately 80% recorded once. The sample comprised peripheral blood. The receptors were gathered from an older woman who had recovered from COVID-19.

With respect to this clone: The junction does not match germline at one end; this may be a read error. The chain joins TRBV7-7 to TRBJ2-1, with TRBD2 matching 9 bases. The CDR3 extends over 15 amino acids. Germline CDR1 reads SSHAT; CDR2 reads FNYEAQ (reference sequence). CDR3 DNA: TGTGCTAGCAGCTATGGTAGCGGGGGCCGCAATGAGCAGTTCTTC. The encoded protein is CASSYGSGGRNEQFF.

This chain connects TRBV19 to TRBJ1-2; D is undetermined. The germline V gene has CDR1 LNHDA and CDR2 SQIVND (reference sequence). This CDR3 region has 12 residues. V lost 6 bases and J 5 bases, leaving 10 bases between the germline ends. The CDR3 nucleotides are TGTGCCAGTAGCCGTCTCGGGTATGGCTACACCTTC. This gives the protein CASSRLGYGYTF.

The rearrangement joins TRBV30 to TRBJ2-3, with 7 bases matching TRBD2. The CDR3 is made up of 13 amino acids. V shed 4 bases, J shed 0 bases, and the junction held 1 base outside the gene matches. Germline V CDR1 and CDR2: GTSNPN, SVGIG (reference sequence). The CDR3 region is CAWKRGSTDTQYF. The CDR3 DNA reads TGTGCCTGGAAGCGGGGTAGCACAGATACGCAGTATTTT.

The CDR3 region has the DNA TGTGCCAGCAGCGCCCGGGGACAGGGGGCGCACGGGGAGCTGTTTTTT. Translated: CASSARGQGAHGELFF. The chain links TRBV9 to TRBJ2-2, with TRBD1 matching over 12 bases. Germline V gives CDR1 SGDLS, CDR2 YYNGEE. This CDR3 is 16 amino acids long. After removal of 3 bases from V and 7 bases from J, the junction contained 7 bases not matched to a gene.

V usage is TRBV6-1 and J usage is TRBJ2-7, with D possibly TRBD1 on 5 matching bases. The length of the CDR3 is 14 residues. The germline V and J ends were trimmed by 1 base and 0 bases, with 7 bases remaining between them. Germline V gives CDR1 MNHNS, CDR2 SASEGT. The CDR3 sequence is CASSEGTNSYEQYF. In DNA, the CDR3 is TGTGCCAGCAGTGAAGGGACAAACTCCTACGAGCAGTACTTC.

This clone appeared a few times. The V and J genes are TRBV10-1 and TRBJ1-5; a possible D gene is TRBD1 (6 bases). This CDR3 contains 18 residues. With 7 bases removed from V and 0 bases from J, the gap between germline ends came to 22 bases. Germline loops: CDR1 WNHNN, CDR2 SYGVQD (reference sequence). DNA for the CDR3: TGCGCCAGCATTTTAGAGATCAGGGGCGTTCTTAGCAATCAGCCCCAGCATTTT. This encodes CASILEIRGVLSNQPQHF.

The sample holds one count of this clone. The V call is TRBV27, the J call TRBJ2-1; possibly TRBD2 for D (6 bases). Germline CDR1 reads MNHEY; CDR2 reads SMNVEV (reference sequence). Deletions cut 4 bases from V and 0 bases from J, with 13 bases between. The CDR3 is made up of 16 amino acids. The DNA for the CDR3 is TGTGCCAGCAGTTCGGGACTCGTTCACTCCTACAATGAGCAGTTCTTC. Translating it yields CASSSGLVHSYNEQFF.

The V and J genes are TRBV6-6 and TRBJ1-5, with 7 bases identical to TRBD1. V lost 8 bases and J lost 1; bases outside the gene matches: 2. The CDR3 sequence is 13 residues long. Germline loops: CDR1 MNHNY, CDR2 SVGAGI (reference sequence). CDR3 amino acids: CASHRGSNQPQHF. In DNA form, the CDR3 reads TGTGCCAGCCACAGGGGCAGCAATCAGCCCCAGCATTTT.

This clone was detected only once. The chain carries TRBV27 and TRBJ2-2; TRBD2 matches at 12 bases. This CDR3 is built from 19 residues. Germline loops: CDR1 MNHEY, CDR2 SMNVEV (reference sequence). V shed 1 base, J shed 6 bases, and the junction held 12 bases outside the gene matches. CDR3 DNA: TGTGCCAGCAGTTTATTCGCCCTAGCGGGGGGGCAGAGTCCCGGGGAGCTGTTTTTT. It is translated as CASSLFALAGGQSPGELFF.

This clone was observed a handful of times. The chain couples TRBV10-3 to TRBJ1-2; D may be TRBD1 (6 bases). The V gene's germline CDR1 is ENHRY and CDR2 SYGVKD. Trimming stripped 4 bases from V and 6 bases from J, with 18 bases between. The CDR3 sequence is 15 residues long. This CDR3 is CAISVSGGLLDGYTF. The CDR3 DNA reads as TGTGCCATCAGTGTATCGGGGGGGCTACTAGATGGCTACACCTTC.

The CDR3 is CASSLNGEAEAFF. As DNA, the CDR3 is TGTGCCAGCAGCTTAAACGGAGAGGCTGAAGCTTTCTTT. The chain joins TRBV7-9 to TRBJ1-1; unclear D gene. Trimming took off 2 bases at V and 6 bases at J, with 10 bases between the two ends. The CDR3 has 13 amino acids. Germline CDR1 is SEHNR and CDR2 is FQNEAQ (reference sequence).

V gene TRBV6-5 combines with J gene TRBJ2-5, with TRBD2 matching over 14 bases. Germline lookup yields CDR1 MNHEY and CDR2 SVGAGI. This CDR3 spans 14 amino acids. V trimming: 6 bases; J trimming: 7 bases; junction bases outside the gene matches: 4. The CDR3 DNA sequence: TGTGCCAGCAGAAGAGGGACTAGCGGGGGGACCCAGTACTTC. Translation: CASRRGTSGGTQYF.

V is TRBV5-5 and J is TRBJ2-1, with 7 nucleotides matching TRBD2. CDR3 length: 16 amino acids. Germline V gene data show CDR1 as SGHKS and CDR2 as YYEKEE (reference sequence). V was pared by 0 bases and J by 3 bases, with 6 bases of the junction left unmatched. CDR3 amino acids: CASSLAPAGNYNEQFF. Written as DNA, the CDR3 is TGTGCCAGCAGCTTGGCCCCAGCGGGGAACTACAATGAGCAGTTCTTC.

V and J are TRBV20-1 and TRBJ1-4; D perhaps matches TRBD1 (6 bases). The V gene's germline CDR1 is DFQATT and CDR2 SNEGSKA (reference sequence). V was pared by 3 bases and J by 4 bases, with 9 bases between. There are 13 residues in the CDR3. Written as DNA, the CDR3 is TGCAGTGCTAGTGGACAGAATAATGAAAAACTGTTTTTT. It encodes CSASGQNNEKLFF.

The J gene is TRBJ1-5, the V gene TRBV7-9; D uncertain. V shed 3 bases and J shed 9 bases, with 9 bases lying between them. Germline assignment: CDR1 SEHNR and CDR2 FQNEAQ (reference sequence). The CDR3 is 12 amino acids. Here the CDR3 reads CASSLGVLPQHF. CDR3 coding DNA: TGTGCCAGCAGCTTGGGAGTTCTGCCCCAGCATTTT.

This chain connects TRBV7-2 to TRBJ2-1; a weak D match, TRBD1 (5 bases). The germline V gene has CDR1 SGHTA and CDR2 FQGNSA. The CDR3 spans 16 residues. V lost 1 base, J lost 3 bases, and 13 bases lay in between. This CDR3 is CASSLEGAILYNEQFF. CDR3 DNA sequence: TGTGCCAGCAGCTTAGAAGGGGCCATACTCTACAATGAGCAGTTCTTC. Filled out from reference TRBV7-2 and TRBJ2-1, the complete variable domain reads GAGVSQSPSNKVTEKGKDVELRCDPISGHTALYWYRQSLGQGLEFLIYFQGNSAPDKSGLPSDRFSAERTGGSVSTLTIQRTQQEDSAVYLCASSLEGAILYNEQFFGPGTRLTVL.

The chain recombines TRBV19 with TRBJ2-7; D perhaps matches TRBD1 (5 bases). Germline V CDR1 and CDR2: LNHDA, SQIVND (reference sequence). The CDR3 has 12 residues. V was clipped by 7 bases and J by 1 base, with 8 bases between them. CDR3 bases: TGTGCCAGTAATCAGGGATCCTACGAGCAGTACTTC. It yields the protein CASNQGSYEQYF.

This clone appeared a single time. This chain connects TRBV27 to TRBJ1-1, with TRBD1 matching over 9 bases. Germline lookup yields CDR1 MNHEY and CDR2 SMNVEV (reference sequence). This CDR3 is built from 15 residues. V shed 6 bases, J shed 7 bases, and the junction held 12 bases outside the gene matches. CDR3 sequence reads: CASSARQGGVHEAFF. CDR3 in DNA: TGTGCCAGCAGCGCGAGACAGGGGGGCGTTCATGAAGCTTTCTTT.

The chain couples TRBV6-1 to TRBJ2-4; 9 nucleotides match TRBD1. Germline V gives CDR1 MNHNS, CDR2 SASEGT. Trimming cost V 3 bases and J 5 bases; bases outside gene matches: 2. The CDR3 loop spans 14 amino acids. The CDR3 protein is CASSEDRGENIQYF. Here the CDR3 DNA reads TGTGCCAGCAGTGAGGACAGGGGAGAAAACATTCAGTACTTC.

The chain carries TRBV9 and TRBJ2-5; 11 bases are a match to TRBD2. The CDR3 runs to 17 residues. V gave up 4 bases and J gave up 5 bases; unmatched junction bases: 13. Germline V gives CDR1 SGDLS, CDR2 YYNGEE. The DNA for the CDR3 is TGTGCCAGCAGCCACCGGACTAGCGGGTCGGGGGGCGAGACCCAGTACTTC. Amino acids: CASSHRTSGSGGETQYF. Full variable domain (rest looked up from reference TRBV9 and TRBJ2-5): DSGVTQTPKHLITATGQRVTLRCSPRSGDLSVYWYQQSLDQGLQFLIQYYNGEERAKGNILERFSAQQFPDLHSELNLSSLELGDSALYFCASSHRTSGSGGETQYFGPGTRLLVL.

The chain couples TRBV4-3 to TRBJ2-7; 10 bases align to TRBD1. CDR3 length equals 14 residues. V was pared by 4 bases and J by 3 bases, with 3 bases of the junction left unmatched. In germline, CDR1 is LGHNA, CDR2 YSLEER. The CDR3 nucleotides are TGCGCCAGCAGCCGGACAGGGGGTATCTACGAGCAGTACTTC. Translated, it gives CASSRTGGIYEQYF.

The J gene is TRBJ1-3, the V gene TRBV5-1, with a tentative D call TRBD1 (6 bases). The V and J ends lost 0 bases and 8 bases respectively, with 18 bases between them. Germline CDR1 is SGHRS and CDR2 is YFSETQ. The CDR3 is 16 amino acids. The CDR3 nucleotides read TGCGCCAGCAGCTTGGGGCTTCAGGGGTCAGGGGACACCATATATTTT. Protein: CASSLGLQGSGDTIYF.

In DNA, the CDR3 is TGCGCCAGCAGCCAAGATGTGGACAGGGTCTATGGCTACACCTTC. Translation: CASSQDVDRVYGYTF. The gene calls are TRBV4-1 and TRBJ1-2, with 8 bases aligning to TRBD1. Per germline, CDR1 MGHRA and CDR2 YSYEKL. The CDR3 contains 15 residues. With V trimmed by 0 bases and J by 4 bases, 4 bases remained unmatched.

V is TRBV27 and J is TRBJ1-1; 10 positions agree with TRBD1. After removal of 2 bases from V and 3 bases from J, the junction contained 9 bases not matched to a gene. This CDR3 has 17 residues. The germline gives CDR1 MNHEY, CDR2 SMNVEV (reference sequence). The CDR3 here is CASSLVTGGRGDTEAFF. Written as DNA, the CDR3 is TGTGCCAGCAGTTTAGTGACAGGGGGCCGCGGGGACACTGAAGCTTTCTTT.

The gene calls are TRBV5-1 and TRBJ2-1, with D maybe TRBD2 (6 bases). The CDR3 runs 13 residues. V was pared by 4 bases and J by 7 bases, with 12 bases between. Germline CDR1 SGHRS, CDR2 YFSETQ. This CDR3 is CASSTGLLNEQFF. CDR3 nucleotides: TGCGCCAGCAGCACGGGACTCCTTAATGAGCAGTTCTTC.

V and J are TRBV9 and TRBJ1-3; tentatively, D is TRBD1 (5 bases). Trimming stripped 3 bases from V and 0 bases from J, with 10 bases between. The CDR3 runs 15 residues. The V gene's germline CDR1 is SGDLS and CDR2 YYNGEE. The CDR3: CASSDYRNSGNTIYF. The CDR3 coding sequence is TGTGCCAGCAGCGACTACAGGAACTCTGGAAACACCATATATTTT. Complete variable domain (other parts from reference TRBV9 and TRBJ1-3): DSGVTQTPKHLITATGQRVTLRCSPRSGDLSVYWYQQSLDQGLQFLIQYYNGEERAKGNILERFSAQQFPDLHSELNLSSLELGDSALYFCASSDYRNSGNTIYFGEGSWLTVV.

CDR3 in amino acids: CASWGGKEDEAFF. Written as DNA, the CDR3 is TGTGCCAGCTGGGGGGGAAAGGAGGATGAAGCTTTCTTT. The chain has TRBV6-5 and TRBJ1-1; D perhaps matches TRBD1 (5 bases). The CDR3 spans 13 residues. V lost 8 bases and J lost 7, with 17 bases in between. CDR1 is MNHEY, CDR2 SVGAGI, per germline.

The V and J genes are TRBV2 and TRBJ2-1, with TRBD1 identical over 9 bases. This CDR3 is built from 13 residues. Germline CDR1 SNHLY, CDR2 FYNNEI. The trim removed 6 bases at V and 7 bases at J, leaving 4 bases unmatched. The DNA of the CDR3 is TGTGCCAGCAGGGGGACAGGGACTAATGAGCAGTTCTTC. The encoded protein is CASRGTGTNEQFF. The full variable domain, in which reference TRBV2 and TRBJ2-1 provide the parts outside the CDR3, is EPEVTQTPSHQVTQMGQEVILRCVPISNHLYFYWYRQILGQKVEFLVSFYNNEISEKSEIFDDQFSVERPDGSNFTLKIRSTKLEDSAMYFCASRGTGTNEQFFGPGTRLTVL.

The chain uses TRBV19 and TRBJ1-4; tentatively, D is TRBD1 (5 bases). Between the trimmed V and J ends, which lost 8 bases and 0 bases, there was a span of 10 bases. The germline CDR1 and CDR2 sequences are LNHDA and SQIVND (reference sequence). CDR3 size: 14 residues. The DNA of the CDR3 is TGTGCCAGTTGGGGGGGTGCAACTAATGAAAAACTGTTTTTT. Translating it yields CASWGGATNEKLFF. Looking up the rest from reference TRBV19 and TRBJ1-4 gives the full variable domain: DGGITQSPKYLFRKEGQNVTLSCEQNLNHDAMYWYRQDPGQGLRLIYYSQIVNDFQKGDIAEGYSVSREKKESFPLTVTSAQKNPTAFYLCASWGGATNEKLFFGSGTQLSVL.

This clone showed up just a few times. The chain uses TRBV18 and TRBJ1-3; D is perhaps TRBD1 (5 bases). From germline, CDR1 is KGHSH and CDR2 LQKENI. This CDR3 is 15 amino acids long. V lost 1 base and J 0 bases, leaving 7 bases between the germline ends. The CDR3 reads CASSPQGNSGNTIYF. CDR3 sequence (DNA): TGTGCCAGCTCACCACAGGGGAACTCTGGAAACACCATATATTTT. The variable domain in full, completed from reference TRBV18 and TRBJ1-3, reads NAGVMQNPRHLVRRRGQEARLRCSPMKGHSHVYWYRQLPEEGLKFMVYLQKENIIDESGMPKERFSAEFPKEGPSILRIQQVVRGDSAAYFCASSPQGNSGNTIYFGEGSWLTVV.

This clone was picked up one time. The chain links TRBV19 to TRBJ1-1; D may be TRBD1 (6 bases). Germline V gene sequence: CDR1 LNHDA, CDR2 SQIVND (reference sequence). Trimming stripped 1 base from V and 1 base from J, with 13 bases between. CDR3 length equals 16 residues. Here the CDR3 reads CASSIGIGGENTEAFF. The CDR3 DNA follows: TGTGCCAGTAGTATAGGGATTGGGGGCGAGAACACTGAAGCTTTCTTT.

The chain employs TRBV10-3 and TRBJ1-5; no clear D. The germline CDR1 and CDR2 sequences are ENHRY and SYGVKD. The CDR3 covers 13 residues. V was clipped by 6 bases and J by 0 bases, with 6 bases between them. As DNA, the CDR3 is TGTGCCATCAGGTCGTATAGCAATCAGCCCCAGCATTTT. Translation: CAIRSYSNQPQHF.